This T cell receptor (beta chain) was identified in a study of technical replicates of blood from several donors. The table came from immunoSEQ multiplex PCR; TCRdb's copy has only in-frame clones and leaves some out. Of approximately 70,000 clones in the sample, nearly 98% are singletons; the top ten hold roughly 0.16%. The germline V gene has CDR1 SGHDT and CDR2 YYEEEE. This CDR3 is built from 16 residues. V lost 3 bases and J 5 bases, leaving 20 bases between the germline ends. The sample taken for sequencing was T cells isolated from PBMCs. The gene calls are TRBV5-6 and TRBJ2-5, with unresolved D. This clonotype was sampled from a human donor in good health. For the CDR3, the DNA is TGTGCCAGCAGCTCCCCATATGGGTCAGGTGGGGAGACCCAGTACTTC. Protein: CASSSPYGSGGETQYF.